These 9 T cell receptor beta chains originate from one sample sequenced in a study of monozygotic twins with inflammatory bowel disease. TCRdb re-called the 5' RACE reads and catalogs CDR3 proteins one per entry, DNA excluded. Its clone listing holds approximately 160,000 distinct CDR3 sequences. Sample: blood. These TCRs come from a human donor with ulcerative colitis or Crohn's disease, or a healthy co-twin of an affected twin (not recorded which).

This rearrangement joins TRBV6-5 to TRBJ2-7; TCRdb outputs TRBD2, but without DNA this stays unchecked. The V gene's germline CDR1 is MNHEY and CDR2 SVGAGI. The CDR3 is 15 residues long. CDR3 region: CASSYKLGGRGEQYF.

The chain recombines TRBV5-6 with TRBJ2-1. The CDR3 spans 13 residues. Per the germline V gene, CDR1 is SGHDT and CDR2 is YYEEEE. The CDR3 spells CASRVRWNNEQFF.

This sequence joins TRBV20-1 and TRBJ2-1; TCRdb names TRBD2, which stays unverified in the absence of DNA. The CDR3 spans 14 residues. The germline V gene has CDR1 DFQATT and CDR2 SNEGSKA (reference sequence). The CDR3 reads CSALAESSYNEQFF.

V usage is TRBV5-1 and J usage is TRBJ2-5; checking the TCRdb D call of TRBD1 is not possible without DNA. Germline CDR1 and CDR2: SGHRS and YFSETQ. The CDR3 spans 15 residues. This CDR3 is CASSLDAGGQETQYF.

V and J are TRBV5-4 and TRBJ1-6; TCRdb's D call of TRBD1 is untestable without DNA. CDR3 length: 17 amino acids. Looked up from germline, CDR1 is SGHNT and CDR2 is YYREEE (reference sequence). The CDR3 loop reads CASSHRDPGPGNSPLHF.

The chain carries TRBV4-3 and TRBJ2-7. Germline CDR1 LGHNA, CDR2 YSLEER. There are 17 residues in the CDR3. The CDR3 protein is CASSQDPYFGRSYEQYF.

The chain carries TRBV6-1 and TRBJ2-1. Germline V gene lookup returns CDR1 MNHNS and CDR2 SASEGT. The CDR3 extends over 15 amino acids. CDR3 protein: CASRVAGSSYNEQFF.

The chain carries TRBV20-1 and TRBJ2-1; TCRdb lists TRBD2, though no DNA is available to test this call. Per germline, CDR1 DFQATT and CDR2 SNEGSKA (reference sequence). The length of the CDR3 is 15 residues. The CDR3 sequence: CSASVWTSGYNEQFF.

This chain links TRBV5-1 with TRBJ2-1. This CDR3 region has 16 residues. From germline, CDR1 is SGHRS and CDR2 YFSETQ. The CDR3 reads CASSTSVVNSYNEQFF. Combining the CDR3 with reference TRBV5-1 and TRBJ2-1 gives the whole variable domain KAGVTQTPRYLIKTRGQQVTLSCSPISGHRSVSWYQQTPGQGLQFLFEYFSETQRNKGNFPGRFSGRQFSNSRSEMNVSTLELGDSALYLCASSTSVVNSYNEQFFGPGTRLTVL.